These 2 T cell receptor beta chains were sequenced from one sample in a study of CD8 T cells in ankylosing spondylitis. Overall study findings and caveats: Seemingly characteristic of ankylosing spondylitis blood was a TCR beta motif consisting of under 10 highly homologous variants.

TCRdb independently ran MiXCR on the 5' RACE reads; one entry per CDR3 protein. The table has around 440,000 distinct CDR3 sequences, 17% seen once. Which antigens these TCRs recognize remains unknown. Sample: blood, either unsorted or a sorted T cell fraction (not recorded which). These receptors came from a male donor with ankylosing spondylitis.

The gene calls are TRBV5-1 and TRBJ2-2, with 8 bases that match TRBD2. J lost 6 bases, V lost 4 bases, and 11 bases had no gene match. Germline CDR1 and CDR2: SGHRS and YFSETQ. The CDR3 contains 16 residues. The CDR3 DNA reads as TGCGCCAGCAGCCTGATAAGCGGGAGCGTCGCCGGGGAGCTGTTTTTT. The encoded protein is CASSLISGSVAGELFF. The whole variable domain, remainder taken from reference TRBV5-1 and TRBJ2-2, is KAGVTQTPRYLIKTRGQQVTLSCSPISGHRSVSWYQQTPGQGLQFLFEYFSETQRNKGNFPGRFSGRQFSNSRSEMNVSTLELGDSALYLCASSLISGSVAGELFFGEGSRLTVL.

CDR3 residues: CASTLTGGLQETQYF. For the CDR3, the DNA is TGTGCCAGCACTTTAACGGGGGGGCTCCAAGAGACCCAGTACTTC. V and J are TRBV6-5 and TRBJ2-5, with TRBD2 matching 8 bases. Per germline, CDR1 MNHEY and CDR2 SVGAGI. There are 15 residues in the CDR3. Trimming took 7 bases from V and 1 from J; bases not matched to a gene: 8.